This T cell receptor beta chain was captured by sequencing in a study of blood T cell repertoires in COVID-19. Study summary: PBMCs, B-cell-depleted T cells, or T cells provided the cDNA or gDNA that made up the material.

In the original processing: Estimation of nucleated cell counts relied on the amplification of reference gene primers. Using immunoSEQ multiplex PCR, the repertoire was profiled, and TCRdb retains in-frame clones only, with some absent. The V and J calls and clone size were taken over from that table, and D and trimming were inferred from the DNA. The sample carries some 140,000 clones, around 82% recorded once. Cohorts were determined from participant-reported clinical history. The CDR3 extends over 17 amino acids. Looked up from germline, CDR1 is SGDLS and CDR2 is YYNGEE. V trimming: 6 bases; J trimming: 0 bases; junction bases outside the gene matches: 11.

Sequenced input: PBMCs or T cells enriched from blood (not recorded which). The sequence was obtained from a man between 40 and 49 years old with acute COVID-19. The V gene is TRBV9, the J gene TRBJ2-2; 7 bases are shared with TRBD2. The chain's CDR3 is CASTRGEGFANTGELFF. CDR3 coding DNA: TGTGCCAGCACCCGAGGGGAGGGATTCGCGAACACCGGGGAGCTGTTTTTT. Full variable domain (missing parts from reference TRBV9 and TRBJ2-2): DSGVTQTPKHLITATGQRVTLRCSPRSGDLSVYWYQQSLDQGLQFLIQYYNGEERAKGNILERFSAQQFPDLHSELNLSSLELGDSALYFCASTRGEGFANTGELFFGEGSRLTVL.